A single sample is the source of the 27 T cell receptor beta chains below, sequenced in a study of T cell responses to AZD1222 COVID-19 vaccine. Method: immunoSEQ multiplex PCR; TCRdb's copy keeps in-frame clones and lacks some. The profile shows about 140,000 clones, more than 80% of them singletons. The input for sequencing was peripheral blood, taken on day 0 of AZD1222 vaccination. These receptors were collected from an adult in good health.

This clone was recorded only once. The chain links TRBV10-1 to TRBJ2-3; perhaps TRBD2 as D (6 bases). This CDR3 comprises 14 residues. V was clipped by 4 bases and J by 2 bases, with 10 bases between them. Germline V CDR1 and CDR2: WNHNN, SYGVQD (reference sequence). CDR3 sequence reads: CASSATSYTDTQYF. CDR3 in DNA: TGCGCCAGCAGTGCAACTAGCTACACAGATACGCAGTATTTT.

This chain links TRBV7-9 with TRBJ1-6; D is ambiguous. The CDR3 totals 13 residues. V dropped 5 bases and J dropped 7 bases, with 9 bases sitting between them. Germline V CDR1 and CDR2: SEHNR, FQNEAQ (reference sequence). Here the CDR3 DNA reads TGTGCCAGCAGCCCGGAGAGAAATTCACCCCTCCACTTT. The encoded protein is CASSPERNSPLHF. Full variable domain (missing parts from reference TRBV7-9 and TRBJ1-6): DTGVSQNPRHKITKRGQNVTFRCDPISEHNRLYWYRQTLGQGPEFLTYFQNEAQLEKSRLLSDRFSAERPKGSFSTLEIQRTEQGDSAMYLCASSPERNSPLHFGNGTRLTVT.

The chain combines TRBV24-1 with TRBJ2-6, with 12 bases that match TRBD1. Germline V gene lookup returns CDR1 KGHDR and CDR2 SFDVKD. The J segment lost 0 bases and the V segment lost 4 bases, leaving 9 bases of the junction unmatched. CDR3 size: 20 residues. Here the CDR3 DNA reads TGTGCCACCAGTGACCCAATGGGACAGGGGGCTCTCTCTGGGGCCAACGTCCTGACTTTC. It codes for CATSDPMGQGALSGANVLTF.

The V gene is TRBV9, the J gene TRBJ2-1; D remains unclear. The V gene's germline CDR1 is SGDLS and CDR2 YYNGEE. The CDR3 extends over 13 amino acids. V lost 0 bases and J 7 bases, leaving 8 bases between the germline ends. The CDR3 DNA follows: TGTGCCAGCAGCGTAGTCTCTTCAAATGAGCAGTTCTTC. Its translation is CASSVVSSNEQFF.

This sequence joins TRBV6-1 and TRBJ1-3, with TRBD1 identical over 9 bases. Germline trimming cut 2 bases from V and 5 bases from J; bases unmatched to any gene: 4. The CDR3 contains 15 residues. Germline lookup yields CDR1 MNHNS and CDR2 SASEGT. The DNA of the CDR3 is TGTGCCAGCAGTGAAAGGGGACAGGGACGAAACACCATATATTTT. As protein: CASSERGQGRNTIYF.

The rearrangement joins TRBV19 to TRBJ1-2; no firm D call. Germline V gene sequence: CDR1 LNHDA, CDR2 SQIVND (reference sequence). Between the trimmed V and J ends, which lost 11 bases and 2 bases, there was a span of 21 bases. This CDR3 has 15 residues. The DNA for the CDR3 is TGTGCCTGCGTAGGAAAGGGAATGGGGAACTATGGCTACACCTTC. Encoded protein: CACVGKGMGNYGYTF. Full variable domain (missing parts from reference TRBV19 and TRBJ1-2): DGGITQSPKYLFRKEGQNVTLSCEQNLNHDAMYWYRQDPGQGLRLIYYSQIVNDFQKGDIAEGYSVSREKKESFPLTVTSAQKNPTAFYLCACVGKGMGNYGYTFGSGTRLTVV.

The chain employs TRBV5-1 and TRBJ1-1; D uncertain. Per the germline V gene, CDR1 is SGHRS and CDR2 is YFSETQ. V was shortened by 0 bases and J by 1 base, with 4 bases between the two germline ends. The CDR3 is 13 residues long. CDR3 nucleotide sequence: TGCGCCAGCAGCTTGGGATGGAACACTGAAGCTTTCTTT. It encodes CASSLGWNTEAFF.

CDR3 DNA: TGTGCCATCGATAGCGGGTCCCACAATGAGCAGTTCTTC. The encoded protein is CAIDSGSHNEQFF. The rearrangement links TRBV10-3 to TRBJ2-1, with 7 bases aligning to TRBD2. The CDR3 covers 13 residues. The trim removed 8 bases at V and 5 bases at J, leaving 6 bases unmatched. The V gene's germline CDR1 is ENHRY and CDR2 SYGVKD.

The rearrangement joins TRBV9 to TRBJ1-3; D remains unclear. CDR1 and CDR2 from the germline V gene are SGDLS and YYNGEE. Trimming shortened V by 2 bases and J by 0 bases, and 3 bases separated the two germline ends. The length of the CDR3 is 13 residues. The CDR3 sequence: CASSVDSGNTIYF. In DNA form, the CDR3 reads TGTGCCAGCAGCGTCGACTCTGGAAACACCATATATTTT.

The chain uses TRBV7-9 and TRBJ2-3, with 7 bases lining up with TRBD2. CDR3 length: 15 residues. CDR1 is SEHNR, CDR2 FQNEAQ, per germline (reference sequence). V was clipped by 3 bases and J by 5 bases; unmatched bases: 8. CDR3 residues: CASSLSGGDGDTQYF. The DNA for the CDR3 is TGTGCCAGCAGCTTGTCGGGGGGAGATGGAGATACGCAGTATTTT.

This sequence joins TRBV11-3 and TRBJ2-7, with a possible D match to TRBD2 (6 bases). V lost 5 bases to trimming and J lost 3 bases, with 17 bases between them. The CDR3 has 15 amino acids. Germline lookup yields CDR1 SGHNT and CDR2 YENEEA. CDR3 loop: CASSKGRGGNYEQYF. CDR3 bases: TGTGCCAGCAGCAAGGGGCGGGGCGGGAACTACGAGCAGTACTTC.

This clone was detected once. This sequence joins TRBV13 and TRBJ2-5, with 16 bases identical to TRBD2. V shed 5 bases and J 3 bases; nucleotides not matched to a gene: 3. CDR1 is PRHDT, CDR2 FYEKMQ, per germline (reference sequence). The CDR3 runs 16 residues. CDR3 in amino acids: CASSPGTSGGEETQYF. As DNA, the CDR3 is TGTGCCAGCAGCCCCGGGACTAGCGGGGGGGAAGAGACCCAGTACTTC.

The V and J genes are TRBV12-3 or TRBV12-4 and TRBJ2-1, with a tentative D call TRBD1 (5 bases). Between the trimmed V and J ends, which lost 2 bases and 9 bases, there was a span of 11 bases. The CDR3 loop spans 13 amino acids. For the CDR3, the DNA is TGTGCCAGCAGTTTAAGACAGTCGGGTGAGCAGTTCTTC. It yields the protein CASSLRQSGEQFF.

The CDR3 DNA reads TGTGCCATCAGTGATATACCGGGGGGGCAGTCCTACAATGAGCAGTTCTTC. This codes for CAISDIPGGQSYNEQFF. This sequence joins TRBV10-3 and TRBJ2-1, with 8 bases that match TRBD2. The J segment lost 1 base and the V segment lost 3 bases, leaving 8 bases of the junction unmatched. Germline V lookup: CDR1 ENHRY, CDR2 SYGVKD. The CDR3 is 17 residues long.

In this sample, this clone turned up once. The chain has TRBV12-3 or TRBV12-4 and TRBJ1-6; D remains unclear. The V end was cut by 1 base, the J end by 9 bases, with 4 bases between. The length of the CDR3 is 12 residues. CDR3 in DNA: TGTGCCAGCAGTTTAGGTAGTTCACCCCTCCACTTT. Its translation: CASSLGSSPLHF.

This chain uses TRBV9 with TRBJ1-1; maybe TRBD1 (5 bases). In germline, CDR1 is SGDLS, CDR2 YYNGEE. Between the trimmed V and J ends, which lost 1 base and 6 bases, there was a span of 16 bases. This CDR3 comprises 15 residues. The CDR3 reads CASSVTGQYPAEAFF. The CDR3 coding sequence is TGTGCCAGCAGCGTAACAGGCCAGTACCCCGCTGAAGCTTTCTTT.

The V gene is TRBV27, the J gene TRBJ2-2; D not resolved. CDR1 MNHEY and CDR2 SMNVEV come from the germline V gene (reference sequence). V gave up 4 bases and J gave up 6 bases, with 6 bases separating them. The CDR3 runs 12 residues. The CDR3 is CASSSRPGELFF. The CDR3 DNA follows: TGTGCCAGCAGTTCCCGCCCCGGGGAGCTGTTTTTT.

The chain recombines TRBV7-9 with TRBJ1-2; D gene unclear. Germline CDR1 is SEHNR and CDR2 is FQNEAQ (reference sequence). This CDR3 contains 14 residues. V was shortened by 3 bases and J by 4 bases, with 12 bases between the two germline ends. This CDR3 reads CASSLAQATYGYTF. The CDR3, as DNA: TGTGCCAGCAGCTTGGCGCAGGCCACCTATGGCTACACCTTC.

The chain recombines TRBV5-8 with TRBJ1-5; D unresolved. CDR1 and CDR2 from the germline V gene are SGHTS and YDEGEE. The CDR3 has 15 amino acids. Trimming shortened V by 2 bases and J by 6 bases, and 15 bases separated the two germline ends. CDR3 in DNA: TGTGCCAGCAGCTTACCTTCAGGTATCGGTCAGCCCCAGCATTTT. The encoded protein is CASSLPSGIGQPQHF.

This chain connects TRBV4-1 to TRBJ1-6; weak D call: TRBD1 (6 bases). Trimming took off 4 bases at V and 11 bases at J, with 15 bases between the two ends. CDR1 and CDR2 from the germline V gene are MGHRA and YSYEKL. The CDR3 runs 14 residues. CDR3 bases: TGCGCCAGCAGCCCAGGGGCCCTGTCTACACCCCTCCACTTT. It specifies CASSPGALSTPLHF.

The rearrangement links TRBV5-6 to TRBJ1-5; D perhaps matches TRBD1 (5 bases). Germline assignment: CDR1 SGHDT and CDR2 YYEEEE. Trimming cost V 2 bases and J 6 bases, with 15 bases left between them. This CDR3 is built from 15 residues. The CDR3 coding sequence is TGTGCCAGCAGCTTTAACGGCAGGGAACTTCAGCCCCAGCATTTT. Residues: CASSFNGRELQPQHF.

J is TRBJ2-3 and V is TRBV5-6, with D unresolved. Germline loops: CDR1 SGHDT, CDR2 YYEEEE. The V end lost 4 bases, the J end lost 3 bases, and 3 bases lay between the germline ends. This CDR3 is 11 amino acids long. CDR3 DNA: TGTGCCAGCAGCGATACAGATACGCAGTATTTT. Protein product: CASSDTDTQYF.

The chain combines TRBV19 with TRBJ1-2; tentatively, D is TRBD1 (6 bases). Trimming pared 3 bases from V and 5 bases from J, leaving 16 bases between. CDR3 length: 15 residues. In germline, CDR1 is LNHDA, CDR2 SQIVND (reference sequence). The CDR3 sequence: CASSIDRKGAYGYTF. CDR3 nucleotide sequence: TGTGCCAGTAGTATTGACAGGAAAGGGGCTTATGGCTACACCTTC.

In DNA form, the CDR3 reads TGTGCCAGCAGCGTGCCAGCGGGAAGCACAGATACGCAGTATTTT. Protein product: CASSVPAGSTDTQYF. This chain uses TRBV9 with TRBJ2-3; 7 bases agree with TRBD2. Germline CDR1 reads SGDLS; CDR2 reads YYNGEE. J lost 0 bases, V lost 2 bases, and 3 bases had no gene match. This CDR3 is 15 amino acids long.

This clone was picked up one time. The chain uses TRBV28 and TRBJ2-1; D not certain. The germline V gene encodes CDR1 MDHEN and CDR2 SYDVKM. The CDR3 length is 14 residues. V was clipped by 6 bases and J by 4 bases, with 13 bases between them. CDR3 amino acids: CASSSHDGYNEQFF. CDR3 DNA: TGTGCCAGCAGCTCTCACGACGGGTACAATGAGCAGTTCTTC.

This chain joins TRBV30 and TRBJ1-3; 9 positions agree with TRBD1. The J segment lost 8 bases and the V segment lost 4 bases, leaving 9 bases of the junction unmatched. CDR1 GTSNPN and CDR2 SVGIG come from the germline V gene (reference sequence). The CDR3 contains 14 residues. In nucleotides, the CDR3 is TGTGCCTGGACCCTCGAGACAGGGGGGTACACCATATATTTT. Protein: CAWTLETGGYTIYF.

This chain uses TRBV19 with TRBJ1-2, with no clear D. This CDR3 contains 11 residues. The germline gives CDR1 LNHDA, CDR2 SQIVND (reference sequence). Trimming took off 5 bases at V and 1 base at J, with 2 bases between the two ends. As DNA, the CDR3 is TGTGCCAGTAGTTTTAACTATGGCTACACCTTC. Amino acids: CASSFNYGYTF.